The 4 T cell receptor beta chains reported below all come from one sample, sequenced in a study of monozygotic twins with cystic fibrosis (dated by TCRdb to about 2021). Library preparation used the immunoSEQ multiplex PCR assay. The clones in this table, taken by TCRdb from immuneACCESS, are in-frame only. Not every clone is retained; where verified, under half of the shortfall comes from an unresolved V gene, and the cause of the rest is unknown. This sample gives 30,000 or so clones in total; about 96% of them show up just once. 0.15% to 0.2% of the sample is taken by the ten largest. Sequencing was performed on blood. The receptors were gathered from a girl aged 2-10 years with cystic fibrosis.

The chain recombines TRBV5-1 with TRBJ2-2; 8 positions agree with TRBD1. The CDR3 loop spans 14 amino acids. The J segment lost 6 bases and the V segment lost 5 bases, leaving 6 bases of the junction unmatched. Germline V gives CDR1 SGHRS, CDR2 YFSETQ. The CDR3 here is CASREGQVSGELFF. In DNA, the CDR3 is TGCGCCAGCAGGGAGGGACAGGTCTCCGGGGAGCTGTTTTTT.

The rearrangement links TRBV23-1 to TRBJ2-7; TRBD1 agrees at 9 bases. TRBV23-1 is annotated as an ORF whose role is uncertain. The CDR3 is made up of 12 amino acids. V lost 2 bases to trimming and J lost 12 bases; unmatched junction nucleotides: 5. CDR3 sequence (DNA): TGCGCCAGCAGTCAACAACCGGGACAGGGGTACTTC. Its translation: CASSQQPGQGYF.

V is TRBV30 and J is TRBJ1-6; D gene unclear. Per the germline V gene, CDR1 is GTSNPN and CDR2 is SVGIG (reference sequence). The CDR3 length is 14 residues. The germline V and J ends were trimmed by 6 bases and 7 bases, with 16 bases remaining between them. The CDR3 loop is CACYHTELNSPLHF. DNA of the CDR3: TGTGCCTGTTATCACACGGAACTAAATTCACCCCTCCACTTT. Using reference TRBV30 and TRBJ1-6 for the parts outside the CDR3, the full variable domain is SQTIHQWPATLVQPVGSPLSLECTVEGTSNPNLYWYRQAAGRGLQLLFYSVGIGQISSEVPQNLSASRPQDRQFILSSKKLLLSDSGFYLCACYHTELNSPLHFGNGTRLTVT.

The chain carries TRBV6-6 and TRBJ2-1, with D unclear. V was clipped by 3 bases and J by 6 bases, with 9 bases between them. The CDR3 is made up of 13 amino acids. In germline, CDR1 is MNHNY, CDR2 SVGAGI (reference sequence). The CDR3 loop is CASSYKGLNEQFF. The CDR3 region has the DNA TGTGCCAGCAGTTATAAAGGTCTCAATGAGCAGTTCTTC.